This T cell receptor (beta chain) was recorded in a study of T cells in Graves' hyperthyroidism and ophthalmopathy. Blood was obtained at the first hyperthyroidism diagnosis, which preceded any ophthalmopathy symptoms. The ends lost 0 bases at V and 6 bases at J; junction bases unmatched: 8. The CDR3 consists of 16 residues. Looked up from germline, CDR1 is MNHNY and CDR2 is SVGAGI (reference sequence). Using RNA transcripts as the source, TCR beta CDR3 regions were amplified. With the HTBI primer set, the TCR CDR3 went through a first round of RT-PCR. TCRdb fed the multiplex PCR reads into MiXCR, producing one record per CDR3 protein. Of fewer than 350,000 distinct CDR3 sequences listed, 13% are singletons.

V usage is TRBV6-6 and J usage is TRBJ2-1, with 7 bases identical to TRBD2. The origin of this receptor is a woman under 40 with Graves' hyperthyroidism that later progressed to Graves' ophthalmopathy. The material sequenced was blood. The CDR3 region has the DNA TGTGCCAGCAGTTACTCAAGCGGGGCCGGGACCAATGAGCAGTTCTTC. Translated: CASSYSSGAGTNEQFF.